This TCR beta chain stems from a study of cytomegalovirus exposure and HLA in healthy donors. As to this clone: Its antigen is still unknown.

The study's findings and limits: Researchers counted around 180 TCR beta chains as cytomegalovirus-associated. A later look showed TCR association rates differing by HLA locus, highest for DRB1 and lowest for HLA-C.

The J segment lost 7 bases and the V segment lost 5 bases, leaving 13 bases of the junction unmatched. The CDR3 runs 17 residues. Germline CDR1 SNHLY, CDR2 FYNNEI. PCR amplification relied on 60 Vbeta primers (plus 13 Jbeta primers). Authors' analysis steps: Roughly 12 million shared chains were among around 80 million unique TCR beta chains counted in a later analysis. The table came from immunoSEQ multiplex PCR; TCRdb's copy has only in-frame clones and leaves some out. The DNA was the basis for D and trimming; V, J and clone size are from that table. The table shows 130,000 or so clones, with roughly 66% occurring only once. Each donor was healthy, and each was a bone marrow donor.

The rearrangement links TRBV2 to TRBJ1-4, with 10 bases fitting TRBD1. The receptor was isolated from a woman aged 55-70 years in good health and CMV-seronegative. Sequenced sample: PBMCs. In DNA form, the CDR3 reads TGTGCCAGCAGTATCATTCCGACAGGGGGCGCTCGTGAAAAACTGTTTTTT. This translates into CASSIIPTGGAREKLFF.